This is a list of T cell receptor beta chains from one sample in a study of blood T cell repertoires in COVID-19. Generated by immunoSEQ multiplex PCR, the TCRdb table keeps only in-frame clones and is missing some. In the table there are roughly 290,000 clones, 80% to 85% of which are singletons. Sequenced: peripheral blood. The receptors were gathered from a person between 65 and 79 years old with COVID-19, enrolled during active disease. CDR3s include the opening cysteine and the closing phenylalanine or tryptophan. The D gene is left open where the match is weak.

d_gene	v_gene	CDR3aa
NA	TRBV7-2	CASSFFDRLSYEQYF
TRBD2	TRBV29-1	CSAPAGGTTDTQYF
TRBD2	TRBV23-1	CAPRSGHTQTSGSLDEQFF
TRBD1	TRBV10-3	CAIRNGTVGFNEQFF
TRBD1	TRBV7-2	CASTQGTAGYTF
NA	TRBV6-2/TRBV6-3	CASSYYPGGTAGENVNTEAFF
NA	TRBV28	CASSRRRGSSYNSPLHF
TRBD1	TRBV3-1/TRBV3-2	CASSHLDRARSPLHF
TRBD2	TRBV5-1	CASSLISGGTDTQYF
TRBD2	TRBV5-1	CASSQGTSGSIRNEQFF
TRBD1	TRBV28	CASSLRGLRNTEAFF
TRBD1	TRBV19	CASSISQGGPNTEAFF
NA	TRBV7-9	CASSRGERVGGQPQHF
TRBD1	TRBV15	CATSTPDRDRAGYTF